One sample yielded the 15 T cell receptor beta chains listed below, sequenced in a study of glioma-infiltrating T cells. Using RNA template, CDR3s of TCR alpha and beta were amplified with iRepertoire arm-PCR. TCRdb ran MiXCR on the multiplex PCR reads and lists one entry per CDR3 protein. The data hold more than 350,000 distinct CDR3 sequences, with 41% observed a single time. Sequencing was performed on glioma tissue, nonneoplastic brain tissue, or PBMCs (not recorded which). Receptors originate from a human donor with low-grade glioma or glioblastoma, undergoing nonglioma brain surgery, or in good health (not recorded which).

The V gene is TRBV6-1, the J gene TRBJ2-3, with a possible D match to TRBD1 (5 bases). This CDR3 has 16 amino acids. Germline loops: CDR1 MNHNS, CDR2 SASEGT. V was pared by 6 bases and J by 1 base, with 17 bases between. CDR3 amino acids: CASSDPLDTGTDTQYF. DNA for the CDR3: TGTGCCAGCAGCGACCCATTGGACACGGGCACAGATACGCAGTATTTT.

This clonotype appeared many times. The genes are TRBV27 and TRBJ1-5; D not certain. Trimming pared 1 base from V and 0 bases from J, leaving 4 bases between. The CDR3 consists of 14 residues. CDR1 and CDR2 from the germline V gene are MNHEY and SMNVEV (reference sequence). This CDR3 reads CASSLYYSNQPQHF. Written as DNA, the CDR3 is TGTGCCAGCAGTTTATACTATAGCAATCAGCCCCAGCATTTT.

This clonotype was picked up a small number of times. This chain connects TRBV4-1 to TRBJ1-3, with D unclear. V was pared by 0 bases and J by 0 bases, with 6 bases between. CDR3 length: 15 amino acids. Germline-derived CDR1 and CDR2 are MGHRA and YSYEKL. DNA for the CDR3: TGCGCCAGCAGCCAAGAACGGACCTCTGGAAACACCATATATTTT. The encoded protein is CASSQERTSGNTIYF.

This clonotype was seen only a few times. The junction departs from the called germline gene at one end, perhaps through a read error. The V and J genes are TRBV6-1 and TRBJ2-6, with a weak D call TRBD1 (6 bases). Germline loops: CDR1 MNHNS, CDR2 SASEGT. The CDR3 consists of 17 residues. The CDR3 region is CAISEAGARSGANVLTF. CDR3 sequence (DNA): TGTGCCATCAGTGAGGCAGGGGCCCGCTCTGGGGCCAACGTCCTGACTTTC.

Regarding this clonotype: A junction end diverges from the germline sequence, so it may reflect a read error. This chain uses TRBV20-1 with TRBJ2-3, with D possibly TRBD2 on 5 matching bases. The CDR3 consists of 15 residues. In germline, CDR1 is DFQATT, CDR2 SNEGSKA (reference sequence). The CDR3 region has the DNA TGCAGTGCTAGAGGGGGAGTCGGAATCACAGATAAGCAGTATTTT. It translates to CSARGGVGITDKQYF.

The J gene is TRBJ2-7, the V gene TRBV15, with 7 positions matching TRBD1. V trimming: 1 base; J trimming: 2 bases; junction bases outside the gene matches: 11. The germline gives CDR1 LNHNV, CDR2 YYDKDF (reference sequence). This CDR3 contains 17 residues. This CDR3 reads CATSRGLTGANPYEQYF. As DNA, the CDR3 is TGTGCCACCAGCAGAGGCCTTACAGGGGCAAACCCCTACGAGCAGTACTTC.

The V and J genes are TRBV28 and TRBJ1-5; D gene unclear. The V end lost 6 bases, the J end lost 0 bases, and 12 bases lay between the germline ends. Germline V gene lookup returns CDR1 MDHEN and CDR2 SYDVKM. This CDR3 has 15 residues. Here the CDR3 reads CASRRRQNSNQPQHF. The CDR3 nucleotides read TGTGCCAGCAGGCGTCGACAAAATAGCAATCAGCCCCAGCATTTT.

This clonotype is a singleton in its sample. This could be a read error, since a much larger clone is one nucleotide away. The CDR3 DNA sequence: TGTGCCAGCAGTTTAGGAAGGGCAGCGACTAACAATGGCTACACCTTC. The encoded protein is CASSLGRAATNNGYTF. V is TRBV27 and J is TRBJ1-2; D is unclear. Germline CDR1 MNHEY, CDR2 SMNVEV (reference sequence). The CDR3 spans 16 residues.

This clonotype has at least ten counts. The V and J genes are TRBV6-5 and TRBJ2-3; D tentatively fits TRBD1 or TRBD2 (5 bases each). Between the trimmed V and J ends, which lost 2 bases and 3 bases, there was a span of 15 bases. Germline lookup yields CDR1 MNHEY and CDR2 SVGAGI. The CDR3 totals 16 residues. The CDR3 DNA is TGTGCCAGCAGTTACGGAGGCGGGTGGGGGACAGATACGCAGTATTTT. It yields the protein CASSYGGGWGTDTQYF.

This clonotype was seen a few times. As DNA, the CDR3 is TGTGCCAGCAGCGTAGGGTATAGCACTGAAGCTTTCTTT. It codes for CASSVGYSTEAFF. The V and J genes are TRBV9 and TRBJ1-1; no clear D gene. Germline V gene sequence: CDR1 SGDLS, CDR2 YYNGEE. This CDR3 region has 13 residues. The germline V and J ends were trimmed by 0 bases and 4 bases, with 7 bases remaining between them.

This clonotype appeared a few times. This chain joins TRBV6-1 and TRBJ1-4; TRBD1 might be the D (6 bases). Trimming removed 6 bases from V and 3 bases from J, with 11 bases in between. CDR1 is MNHNS and CDR2 is SASEGT in the germline V gene. CDR3 length equals 14 residues. For the CDR3, the DNA is TGTGCCAGCAGCCACAGGGCGGCTAATGAAAAACTGTTTTTT. The encoded protein is CASSHRAANEKLFF.

This chain links TRBV24-1 with TRBJ2-7, with a possible D match to TRBD1 (6 bases). Between the trimmed V and J ends, which lost 7 bases and 1 base, there was a span of 13 bases. From germline, CDR1 is KGHDR and CDR2 SFDVKD. This CDR3 spans 14 amino acids. The CDR3 region has the DNA TGTGCCACCAGCCCTCTCGGACAGTCCTACGAGCAGTACTTC. This sequence encodes CATSPLGQSYEQYF.

The V and J genes are TRBV19 and TRBJ1-5, with TRBD1 identical over 8 bases. CDR1 LNHDA and CDR2 SQIVND come from the germline V gene (reference sequence). The V gene end was trimmed by 5 bases and the J gene end by 2 bases; junction bases not matched to a gene: 8. This CDR3 region has 16 residues. The CDR3 region is CASSSRTGRGNQPQHF. In DNA, the CDR3 is TGTGCCAGTAGTTCTCGGACAGGGCGGGGCAATCAGCCCCAGCATTTT. Full variable domain (missing parts from reference TRBV19 and TRBJ1-5): DGGITQSPKYLFRKEGQNVTLSCEQNLNHDAMYWYRQDPGQGLRLIYYSQIVNDFQKGDIAEGYSVSREKKESFPLTVTSAQKNPTAFYLCASSSRTGRGNQPQHFGDGTRLSIL.

Remarks on this clonotype: A much larger clone lies a single base off, so this may be a read error. The missing conserved phenylalanine or tryptophan at the end of this CDR3 makes a read error likely. The chain joins TRBV27 to TRBJ2-1, with D perhaps TRBD2 (6 bases). Germline CDR1 and CDR2: MNHEY and SMNVEV (reference sequence). The CDR3 runs to 17 residues. V dropped 2 bases and J dropped 0 bases, with 14 bases sitting between them. Written as DNA, the CDR3 is TGTGCCAGCAGTTTAAGGCAACGGGGGAGCTCCTACAATGAGCAGTTCTCC. Its protein product is CASSLRQRGSSYNEQFS.

CDR3 region: CASSTSGHINQPQHF. The CDR3 nucleotides are TGTGCCAGCAGTACCTCCGGACACATCAATCAGCCCCAGCATTTT. The chain carries TRBV12-3 or TRBV12-4 and TRBJ1-5; tentative D call: TRBD1 (5 bases). Between the trimmed V and J ends, which lost 5 bases and 3 bases, there was a span of 14 bases. There are 15 residues in the CDR3.